This T cell receptor beta chain was sequenced during a study of blood T cell repertoires in COVID-19 (dated by TCRdb to the early 2020s). Turning to the overall study: Samples covering the acute and convalescent phases of COVID-19 were provided by collaborators in the United States, Italy and Spain. Sample metadata almost always included a de-identified subject ID, COVID-19 status, age in years and sex. The material from the prospective study consisted of cDNA or gDNA derived from T cells, B-cell-depleted T cells, or PBMCs. Samples came from the ongoing ImmuneRACE study (first 160 participants) plus 1,254 subjects from 6 global collaborators. The dataset comprised deeply sampled blood TCRbeta repertoires from subjects exposed to, actively infected with, or recovered from COVID-19. The repertoires were made available in a free public database intended to serve as a resource for research on the immune response to SARS-CoV-2. Where available, HLA class I and class II types were obtained from metadata supplied by the sample provider rather than from assay-based typing.

The immunoSEQ Assay, a bias-controlled multiplex PCR, was used to amplify TCRbeta CDR3 regions from genomic DNA. The study's own analysis went as follows. The number of nucleated cells in each sample was estimated by amplification of reference gene primers within the assay. Sequence reads were collapsed and filtered to measure the absolute abundance of every unique TCRbeta CDR3 rearrangement. For each sample, productive Simpson clonality was calculated by taking the square root of Simpson's diversity index across productive rearrangements. The clones in this table, taken by TCRdb from immuneACCESS, are in-frame only. Not every clone is retained; where verified, under half of the shortfall comes from an unresolved V gene, and the cause of the rest is unknown. V and J calls and clone size come straight from that table; D and trimming were deduced from the DNA. Here the sample has approximately 210,000 clones; under 90% occur a single time. The ten largest clones capture roughly 21% of the sample.

As concerns this clone: The antigen it recognizes is unknown. No much larger clonotype is one base removed from it; base qualities were not supplied.

On the study overall, not on this receptor specifically: Clinical and demographic metadata were provided uncurated, with the amount varying by source and participant.

The CDR3 runs 14 residues from the cysteine to the phenylalanine. CDR3 DNA is the only sequence kept; it has 42 bases, read in frame from the first base. CDR1 and CDR2 (SEHNR, FQNEAQ) derive from the germline V gene (reference sequence). V sheds 0 bases and J sheds 7 bases, leaving 7 bases between their ends. The collaborating institutions used their own protocols to collect whole blood in K2EDTA tubes. Collaborator samples were shipped for TCRbeta analysis as frozen whole blood, isolated PBMCs, or DNA extracted from either sample type. The sequenced material came from peripheral blood. The chain uses TRBV7-9 and TRBJ1-6, with no D gene named confidently. This receptor was identified in a man aged 25-45 years with active or convalescent COVID-19. The CDR3: CASSLAAVNSPLHF. The nucleotide sequence reads TGTGCCAGCAGCTTAGCGGCAGTAAATTCACCCCTCCACTTT.